Following are 15 T cell receptor beta chains from one sample sequenced in a study of CD8 T cells in ankylosing spondylitis. TCRdb re-called the 5' RACE reads through MiXCR, storing one row per CDR3 protein. The data hold about 230,000 distinct CDR3 sequences, with roughly 8.2% observed a single time. The sequenced sample consisted of blood, either unsorted or a sorted T cell fraction (not recorded which). These TCRs come from a female donor with ankylosing spondylitis or in good health (not recorded which).

The table lists this clonotype with many counts. The CDR3 loop is CASSREVLLMPYEQYF. CDR3 DNA: TGCGCCAGCAGCCGGGAGGTCCTCCTTATGCCCTACGAGCAGTACTTC. V usage is TRBV4-1 and J usage is TRBJ2-7; a possible D gene is TRBD2 (6 bases). CDR3 length: 16 residues. V lost 4 bases to trimming and J lost 2 bases, with 18 bases between them. The germline gives CDR1 MGHRA, CDR2 YSYEKL.

This clonotype was counted many times. The chain employs TRBV14 and TRBJ2-2; D is unresolved. Germline CDR1 SGHDN, CDR2 FVKESK. The germline V and J ends were trimmed by 1 base and 4 bases, with 4 bases remaining between them. CDR3 length equals 13 residues. The CDR3 here is CASSQVFTGELFF. The CDR3 DNA is TGTGCCAGCAGCCAAGTTTTCACCGGGGAGCTGTTTTTT.

Worth noting for this clonotype: An end of the junction does not agree with germline; a read error may underlie this. The chain recombines TRBV20-1 with TRBJ2-1, with 7 positions matching TRBD2. Germline V gives CDR1 DFQATT, CDR2 SNEGSKA (reference sequence). CDR3 length: 17 amino acids. This chain's CDR3 is CCASSSGARGSYNEQFF. The CDR3 bases are TGCTGTGCTAGTTCGAGCGGGGCGAGGGGCTCCTACAATGAGCAGTTCTTC.

This clonotype was seen many times. The rearrangement joins TRBV5-1 to TRBJ2-3; D not resolved. The V gene lost 3 bases and the J gene lost 6 bases, with 17 bases spanning the gap. The CDR3 is made up of 15 amino acids. Germline V gene lookup returns CDR1 SGHRS and CDR2 YFSETQ. CDR3 residues: CASSSGTGSPDTQYF. CDR3 coding DNA: TGCGCCAGCAGCTCAGGAACCGGTTCCCCGGATACGCAGTATTTT.

This clonotype has ten or more counts. This chain joins TRBV6-5 and TRBJ1-1; possibly TRBD1 for D (5 bases). This CDR3 is built from 13 residues. The V gene lost 2 bases and the J gene lost 7 bases, with 11 bases spanning the gap. CDR1 and CDR2 from the germline V gene are MNHEY and SVGAGI. CDR3 sequence (DNA): TGTGCCAGCAGTTACAGGGAGGGGTTTGAAGCTTTCTTT. Its translation: CASSYREGFEAFF.

This clonotype was found many times. This chain joins TRBV20-1 and TRBJ1-5; D unresolved. CDR3 length: 13 amino acids. CDR1 and CDR2 (germline): DFQATT, SNEGSKA (reference sequence). The V and J ends lost 1 base and 5 bases respectively, with 9 bases between them. The CDR3 reads CSARGGFDQPQHF. The CDR3 nucleotides read TGCAGTGCTAGAGGAGGGTTTGATCAGCCCCAGCATTTT.

A remark on this clonotype: One base away lies a much larger clone, so this may be a sequencing read error. V and J are TRBV19 and TRBJ1-3; D not certain. The length of the CDR3 is 14 residues. Germline V CDR1 and CDR2: LNHDA, SQIVND (reference sequence). CDR3 sequence reads: CVSTPKVSGNTIYF. DNA for the CDR3: TGTGTCAGTACCCCCAAGGTCTCTGGAAACACCATATATTTT.

There are many counts of this clonotype. The chain carries TRBV3-1 and TRBJ2-7; 9 nucleotides align to TRBD1. The CDR3 is 16 residues long. Germline lookup yields CDR1 LGHDT and CDR2 YNNKEL (reference sequence). After removal of 4 bases from V and 0 bases from J, the junction contained 7 bases not matched to a gene. CDR3 DNA sequence: TGTGCCAGCAGCCCGTTGTCGGACAGGGGCTCCTACGAGCAGTACTTC. Translated: CASSPLSDRGSYEQYF.

This chain links TRBV6-2 or TRBV6-3 with TRBJ1-1; D unresolved. The length of the CDR3 is 11 residues. V shed 6 bases and J shed 4 bases, with 6 bases lying between them. Germline V gene lookup returns CDR1 MNHEY and CDR2 SVGEGT. The CDR3 protein is CASSLFTEAFF. Written as DNA, the CDR3 is TGTGCCAGCAGCCTCTTCACTGAAGCTTTCTTT.

This clonotype was recorded at least ten times. J is TRBJ2-3 and V is TRBV11-2, with 7 bases aligning to TRBD2. Germline V gene lookup returns CDR1 SGHAT and CDR2 FQNNGV. The CDR3 spans 14 residues. The J segment lost 2 bases and the V segment lost 5 bases, leaving 4 bases of the junction unmatched. The CDR3 region is CASSAAGVTDTQYF. The CDR3 DNA sequence: TGTGCCAGCAGCGCCGCGGGGGTCACAGATACGCAGTATTTT.

This clonotype appeared a few times. The chain combines TRBV11-2 with TRBJ2-1; the D call may be TRBD1 or TRBD2 (5 bases each). This CDR3 has 15 amino acids. In germline, CDR1 is SGHAT, CDR2 FQNNGV. V was shortened by 1 base and J by 7 bases, with 14 bases between the two germline ends. The CDR3, as DNA: TGTGCCAGCAGCTTAGGGGGACCCCGGACGAATGAGCAGTTCTTC. It encodes CASSLGGPRTNEQFF.

There are many counts of this clonotype. The chain is built from TRBV7-9 and TRBJ2-5; D perhaps matches TRBD2 (6 bases). The CDR3 runs to 15 residues. V was cut by 7 bases and J by 1 base, with 16 bases left in between. Germline V CDR1 and CDR2: SEHNR, FQNEAQ (reference sequence). CDR3 DNA sequence: TGTGCCAGCACCCTTACCGGGACTGGCCAAGAGACCCAGTACTTC. Protein: CASTLTGTGQETQYF.

This clonotype was observed at least ten times. The chain links TRBV20-1 to TRBJ1-1; 7 bases are shared with TRBD1. The CDR3 sequence is 17 residues long. CDR1 is DFQATT and CDR2 is SNEGSKA in the germline V gene (reference sequence). With 3 bases clipped from V and 0 bases from J, the junction kept 13 bases outside the gene matches. The CDR3, as DNA: TGCAGTGCTAGGCCCGAACAGGGGTTCTTGATGAACACTGAAGCTTTCTTT. Protein sequence: CSARPEQGFLMNTEAFF.

The table lists this clonotype with many counts. The rearrangement uses TRBV5-6 and TRBJ2-5; 10 nucleotides align to TRBD2. The CDR3 runs to 16 residues. The V gene end was trimmed by 3 bases and the J gene end by 4 bases; junction bases not matched to a gene: 9. Per the germline V gene, CDR1 is SGHDT and CDR2 is YYEEEE. Written as DNA, the CDR3 is TGTGCCAGCAGCTCCGATACTAGCGGGAAACCAGAGACCCAGTACTTC. It encodes CASSSDTSGKPETQYF.

This clonotype has ten or more counts. This chain links TRBV20-1 with TRBJ1-5; the match to TRBD1 covers 10 bases. The V segment lost 1 base and the J segment 6 bases; nucleotides outside the gene matches: 9. The V gene's germline CDR1 is DFQATT and CDR2 SNEGSKA (reference sequence). The CDR3 length is 16 residues. CDR3 bases: TGCAGTGCTAGAGGGAGGACAGGGGGGGTTAGTCAGCCCCAGCATTTT. Translating gives CSARGRTGGVSQPQHF.